Listed here are 28 T cell receptor beta chains from one sample, sequenced in a study of blood T cell repertoires in COVID-19. Assay: immunoSEQ multiplex PCR; the TCRdb copy retains only in-frame clones and omits some. The sample yields approximately 21,000 clones, 79% seen once. Specimen: peripheral blood. The receptor set was obtained from a man of 80 years or more with acute or convalescent COVID-19.

This sequence joins TRBV5-1 and TRBJ2-7, with 12 bases that match TRBD2. Germline V CDR1 and CDR2: SGHRS, YFSETQ. This CDR3 has 15 amino acids. Unmatched junction bases numbered 3, after V lost 1 base and J lost 4 bases. The CDR3, as DNA: TGCGCCAGCAGCTTGCGACTAGCGGGAGCATACGAGCAGTACTTC. This codes for CASSLRLAGAYEQYF. The full variable domain, rest sourced from reference TRBV5-1 and TRBJ2-7, is KAGVTQTPRYLIKTRGQQVTLSCSPISGHRSVSWYQQTPGQGLQFLFEYFSETQRNKGNFPGRFSGRQFSNSRSEMNVSTLELGDSALYLCASSLRLAGAYEQYFGPGTRLTVT.

This clone was counted at least ten times. The chain is built from TRBV4-2 and TRBJ2-3; 7 nucleotides align to TRBD2. The CDR3 extends over 18 amino acids. CDR1 is LGHNA and CDR2 is YNFKEQ in the germline V gene. With V trimmed by 8 bases and J by 0 bases, 17 bases remained unmatched. The CDR3 DNA sequence: TGTGCCAGCGGGGAACTAGCGCCAGGGAGATCTAGCACAGATACGCAGTATTTT. Encoded protein: CASGELAPGRSSTDTQYF.

The rearrangement links TRBV28 to TRBJ2-5; D is possibly TRBD2 (6 bases). Germline loops: CDR1 MDHEN, CDR2 SYDVKM. This CDR3 spans 11 amino acids. Trimming cost V 6 bases and J 5 bases, with 7 bases left between them. CDR3 protein: CASREGETQYF. CDR3 sequence (DNA): TGTGCCAGCAGGGAGGGGGAGACCCAGTACTTC.

The chain has TRBV7-9 and TRBJ2-7, with a tentative D call TRBD1 (5 bases). In germline, CDR1 is SEHNR, CDR2 FQNEAQ (reference sequence). Trimming stripped 5 bases from V and 5 bases from J, with 16 bases between. The CDR3 has 14 amino acids. This chain's CDR3 is CASSAPQGSNEQYF. CDR3 bases: TGTGCCAGCAGCGCGCCCCAGGGAAGCAACGAGCAGTACTTC.

V and J are TRBV19 and TRBJ1-2; D is uncertain. The germline V gene has CDR1 LNHDA and CDR2 SQIVND (reference sequence). Between the trimmed V and J ends, which lost 1 base and 4 bases, there was a span of 7 bases. The CDR3 is 13 residues long. Here the CDR3 reads CASSIGLIYGYTF. In nucleotides, the CDR3 is TGTGCCAGTAGTATAGGGCTGATCTATGGCTACACCTTC. The variable domain in full, with the rest retrieved from reference TRBV19 and TRBJ1-2, is DGGITQSPKYLFRKEGQNVTLSCEQNLNHDAMYWYRQDPGQGLRLIYYSQIVNDFQKGDIAEGYSVSREKKESFPLTVTSAQKNPTAFYLCASSIGLIYGYTFGSGTRLTVV.

The CDR3: CASSFGRRSYNSPLHF. CDR3 nucleotide sequence: TGTGCCAGCAGTTTCGGCAGGCGCTCCTATAATTCACCCCTCCACTTT. J is TRBJ1-6 and V is TRBV28; D remains ambiguous. CDR1 MDHEN and CDR2 SYDVKM come from the germline V gene. The ends were cut back, 3 bases at V and 0 bases at J, with 9 bases in the middle. CDR3 size: 16 residues.

In its sample, this clone was seen once. This CDR3 is CASSQRTGGTDTQYF. The CDR3 nucleotides read TGTGCCAGCAGCCAACGCACAGGGGGAACAGATACGCAGTATTTT. This sequence joins TRBV14 and TRBJ2-3; 8 positions match TRBD1. The ends lost 2 bases at V and 3 bases at J; junction bases unmatched: 4. Germline CDR1 and CDR2: SGHDN and FVKESK. The CDR3 is 15 amino acids.

The J gene is TRBJ2-1, the V gene TRBV7-3; 9 bases align to TRBD2. Germline-derived CDR1 and CDR2 are SGHTA and FQGTGA. V trimming: 2 bases; J trimming: 9 bases; junction bases outside the gene matches: 8. This CDR3 spans 15 amino acids. DNA for the CDR3: TGTGCCAGCAGCTTAGGGCGGGAGGGCTTTGGTGAGCAGTTCTTC. Amino acid sequence: CASSLGREGFGEQFF. The entire variable domain, with the rest obtained from reference TRBV7-3 and TRBJ2-1, is as follows: GAGVSQTPSNKVTEKGKYVELRCDPISGHTALYWYRQSLGQGPEFLIYFQGTGAADDSGLPNDRFFAVRPEGSVSTLKIQRTERGDSAVYLCASSLGREGFGEQFFGPGTRLTVL.

The CDR3 loop reads CASSLRLAGENEQYF. CDR3 DNA sequence: TGTGCCAGCAGCTTAAGACTAGCGGGTGAGAACGAGCAGTACTTC. V gene TRBV7-9 combines with J gene TRBJ2-7; 10 bases agree with TRBD2. The CDR3 sequence is 15 residues long. Germline V gene sequence: CDR1 SEHNR, CDR2 FQNEAQ (reference sequence). V lost 2 bases to trimming and J lost 5 bases; unmatched junction nucleotides: 6.

The chain couples TRBV2 to TRBJ1-1; TRBD1 might be the D (5 bases). CDR3 length: 13 residues. Germline V gene data show CDR1 as SNHLY and CDR2 as FYNNEI. V lost 2 bases, J lost 3 bases, and 7 bases lay in between. The CDR3 is CASSEQGYTEAFF. The CDR3 DNA follows: TGTGCCAGCAGTGAACAGGGTTACACTGAAGCTTTCTTT.

The sample holds a few counts of this clone. The chain joins TRBV4-1 to TRBJ1-4; D is undetermined. Trimming left V 3 bases short and J 0 bases short, with 14 bases between. This CDR3 has 17 residues. Per germline, CDR1 MGHRA and CDR2 YSYEKL. CDR3 in DNA: TGCGCCAGCAGCCAGTGGGAAGGGAGCGCAACTAATGAAAAACTGTTTTTT. Protein: CASSQWEGSATNEKLFF.

The CDR3 nucleotides are TGTGCCAGCTCACCTCCCGGCTCCTATAATTCACCCCTCCACTTT. It yields the protein CASSPPGSYNSPLHF. The chain recombines TRBV18 with TRBJ1-6; no reliable D call. This CDR3 comprises 15 residues. Trimming shortened V by 3 bases and J by 0 bases, and 6 bases separated the two germline ends. Germline CDR1 and CDR2: KGHSH and LQKENI.

This rearrangement joins TRBV27 to TRBJ1-1; D call uncertain. V was clipped by 5 bases and J by 11 bases, with 18 bases between them. CDR1 is MNHEY and CDR2 is SMNVEV in the germline V gene (reference sequence). The CDR3 sequence is 13 residues long. CDR3 bases: TGTGCCAGCAGTCCTCGGACTCGCCCGCACGCTTTCTTT. Residues: CASSPRTRPHAFF.

This clone showed up just once. The CDR3 region has the DNA TGTGCCAGCAGCTTAAATGGCAGGCCGGAAGAGACCCAGTACTTC. Translated, it gives CASSLNGRPEETQYF. The chain couples TRBV7-3 to TRBJ2-5; D remains ambiguous. The CDR3 runs to 15 residues. The V gene lost 1 base and the J gene lost 3 bases, with 12 bases spanning the gap. CDR1 and CDR2 (germline): SGHTA, FQGTGA.

This sequence joins TRBV6-5 and TRBJ2-5; TRBD1 is a possible D gene (6 bases). The CDR3 runs 13 residues. In germline, CDR1 is MNHEY, CDR2 SVGAGI. V lost 6 bases, J lost 1 base, and 9 bases lay in between. This CDR3 reads CASSGQPQETQYF. CDR3 coding DNA: TGTGCCAGCAGCGGACAGCCCCAAGAGACCCAGTACTTC.

This clone occurred once. The rearrangement joins TRBV11-3 to TRBJ1-1; 7 bases map to TRBD1. The V segment lost 5 bases and the J segment 5 bases; nucleotides outside the gene matches: 8. In germline, CDR1 is SGHNT, CDR2 YENEEA. The CDR3 consists of 14 residues. This chain's CDR3 is CASSQGGPQTEAFF. CDR3 DNA: TGTGCCAGCAGCCAGGGGGGCCCTCAGACTGAAGCTTTCTTT. Combining the CDR3 with reference TRBV11-3 and TRBJ1-1 gives the whole variable domain EAGVVQSPRYKIIEKKQPVAFWCNPISGHNTLYWYLQNLGQGPELLIRYENEEAVDDSQLPKDRFSAERLKGVDSTLKIQPAELGDSAVYLCASSQGGPQTEAFFGQGTRLTVV.

This clone was recorded once. The chain combines TRBV19 with TRBJ2-2; 7 nucleotides line up with TRBD1. Germline V CDR1 and CDR2: LNHDA, SQIVND (reference sequence). Unmatched junction bases numbered 4, after V lost 7 bases and J lost 2 bases. The CDR3 is 14 amino acids. CDR3 sequence reads: CASKRTGNTGELFF. The CDR3 DNA reads as TGTGCCAGTAAGCGGACAGGTAACACCGGGGAGCTGTTTTTT.

The chain is built from TRBV5-1 and TRBJ2-1; TRBD2 matches at 11 bases. V was clipped by 2 bases and J by 4 bases; unmatched bases: 5. Germline V lookup: CDR1 SGHRS, CDR2 YFSETQ. This CDR3 has 16 residues. In DNA form, the CDR3 reads TGCGCCAGCAGCTTACTAGCGGGAGCACAATACAATGAGCAGTTCTTC. This codes for CASSLLAGAQYNEQFF.

In this sample, this clone turned up a few times. The chain uses TRBV4-3 and TRBJ2-2; TRBD2 might be the D (5 bases). Germline V gives CDR1 LGHNA, CDR2 YSLEER. This CDR3 region has 15 residues. Trimming pared 1 base from V and 7 bases from J, leaving 13 bases between. Written as DNA, the CDR3 is TGCGCCAGCAGCCAAGGAACTATAGCGATCGGGGAGCTGTTTTTT. It codes for CASSQGTIAIGELFF.

This chain joins TRBV30 and TRBJ2-1; the match to TRBD1 covers 9 bases. This CDR3 is built from 15 residues. After removal of 0 bases from V and 11 bases from J, the junction contained 11 bases not matched to a gene. Germline-derived CDR1 and CDR2 are GTSNPN and SVGIG (reference sequence). For the CDR3, the DNA is TGTGCCTGGAGTGTAGGGGACAGGGCCGTCTCCCAGCAGTTCTTC. Protein product: CAWSVGDRAVSQQFF.

This clone was seen a single time. The rearrangement joins TRBV5-8 to TRBJ2-1, with a tentative D call TRBD1 (5 bases). The CDR3 extends over 16 amino acids. Trimming pared 0 bases from V and 0 bases from J, leaving 10 bases between. CDR1 and CDR2 (germline): SGHTS, YDEGEE. The CDR3 DNA reads as TGTGCCAGCAGCTTGGGGGGCAGTAGCTCCTACAATGAGCAGTTCTTC. Its translation: CASSLGGSSSYNEQFF.

This clone has only one observation. The gene calls are TRBV7-9 and TRBJ1-4, with 7 bases identical to TRBD1. This CDR3 is built from 13 residues. After removal of 5 bases from V and 6 bases from J, the junction contained 3 bases not matched to a gene. Germline values: CDR1 SEHNR, CDR2 FQNEAQ (reference sequence). CDR3 bases: TGTGCCAGCAGCCGACAGGGTGATGAAAAACTGTTTTTT. Translating gives CASSRQGDEKLFF.

The V gene is TRBV13, the J gene TRBJ2-1; 8 positions match TRBD2. Trimming cost V 5 bases and J 3 bases; bases outside gene matches: 12. The CDR3 sequence is 17 residues long. The germline gives CDR1 PRHDT, CDR2 FYEKMQ (reference sequence). The CDR3 loop is CASSPGATSAFYNEQFF. For the CDR3, the DNA is TGTGCCAGCAGCCCCGGCGCGACTAGCGCTTTCTACAATGAGCAGTTCTTC.

Here the CDR3 DNA reads TGTGCCACTTCACGACAGCCGACCGAAAAACTGTTTTTT. As protein: CATSRQPTEKLFF. This rearrangement joins TRBV19 to TRBJ1-4, with D possibly matching TRBD1 (5 bases). V was clipped by 10 bases and J by 8 bases, with 17 bases between them. The germline gives CDR1 LNHDA, CDR2 SQIVND (reference sequence). The CDR3 totals 13 residues.

The chain recombines TRBV28 with TRBJ2-2; 8 positions match TRBD2. The V segment lost 4 bases and the J segment 5 bases; nucleotides outside the gene matches: 6. CDR1 is MDHEN and CDR2 is SYDVKM in the germline V gene. The CDR3 is made up of 15 amino acids. CDR3 in amino acids: CASSSAGGLTGELFF. The CDR3 nucleotides read TGTGCCAGCAGTTCGGCGGGAGGTTTAACCGGGGAGCTGTTTTTT.

V is TRBV7-2 and J is TRBJ1-2; the D gene is possibly TRBD1 (5 bases). V was clipped by 1 base and J by 6 bases, with 15 bases between them. Germline CDR1 is SGHTA and CDR2 is FQGNSA. This CDR3 spans 15 amino acids. CDR3 DNA sequence: TGTGCCAGCAGCTTAGTAGCGGGGAGAGGGGATGGCTACACCTTC. This translates into CASSLVAGRGDGYTF. Full variable domain (rest looked up from reference TRBV7-2 and TRBJ1-2): GAGVSQSPSNKVTEKGKDVELRCDPISGHTALYWYRQSLGQGLEFLIYFQGNSAPDKSGLPSDRFSAERTGGSVSTLTIQRTQQEDSAVYLCASSLVAGRGDGYTFGSGTRLTVV.

V usage is TRBV6-4 and J usage is TRBJ1-1; D remains ambiguous. This CDR3 has 13 residues. The V and J ends lost 4 bases and 1 base respectively, with 7 bases between them. In germline, CDR1 is MRHNA, CDR2 SNTAGT. CDR3 nucleotide sequence: TGTGCCAGCAGTGCGAATAGGAACACTGAAGCTTTCTTT. This gives the protein CASSANRNTEAFF.

The chain recombines TRBV6-5 with TRBJ1-4, with 9 bases matching TRBD1. The CDR3 consists of 16 residues. In germline, CDR1 is MNHEY, CDR2 SVGAGI. The V segment lost 1 base and the J segment 8 bases; nucleotides outside the gene matches: 8. CDR3: CASSYLPGTGPEKLFF. In DNA form, the CDR3 reads TGTGCCAGCAGTTACTTGCCGGGGACAGGGCCCGAAAAACTGTTTTTT.